The 20 T cell receptor beta chains below were found in one sample sequenced in a study of blood T cell repertoires in COVID-19 (dated by TCRdb to between 2020 and 2021). The method was the immunoSEQ multiplex PCR assay. TCRdb retrieved this table from immuneACCESS and kept in-frame rearrangements only. Not all clones are present; in checked studies, unresolved V genes account for under half, and no reason is known for the remainder. In this sample the table shows hundreds of thousands of clones, 70% to 90% of which occur a single time. 3% to 3.5% of the sample rests with the top ten. Sequencing input: peripheral blood. All receptors derive from a man younger than 35 with active or convalescent COVID-19.

This sequence joins TRBV29-1 and TRBJ2-1; no definite D call. With 4 bases removed from V and 7 bases from J, the gap between germline ends came to 5 bases. Germline assignment: CDR1 SQVTM and CDR2 ANQGSEA. The CDR3 has 10 residues. The CDR3 region is CSVVLNEQFF. In DNA form, the CDR3 reads TGCAGCGTTGTCCTAAATGAGCAGTTCTTC.

V is TRBV5-1 and J is TRBJ1-3; tentatively, D is TRBD1 (5 bases). Deletions cut 4 bases from V and 0 bases from J, with 11 bases between. The CDR3 has 15 residues. CDR1 is SGHRS and CDR2 is YFSETQ in the germline V gene. CDR3 region: CASSDRGVSGNTIYF. The CDR3 DNA sequence: TGCGCCAGCAGCGACAGAGGAGTCTCTGGAAACACCATATATTTT.

CDR3 in DNA: TGCGCCAGCAGCTTCGGACTAGCGGGATACAATGAGCAGTTCTTC. This sequence encodes CASSFGLAGYNEQFF. J is TRBJ2-1 and V is TRBV5-1; 12 nucleotides match TRBD2. The CDR3 sequence is 15 residues long. Germline V gene sequence: CDR1 SGHRS, CDR2 YFSETQ. The trim removed 2 bases at V and 4 bases at J, leaving 1 base unmatched.

The chain couples TRBV5-1 to TRBJ2-1; 13 bases map to TRBD2. Germline V gene sequence: CDR1 SGHRS, CDR2 YFSETQ. The V gene end was trimmed by 4 bases and the J gene end by 2 bases; junction bases not matched to a gene: 9. The CDR3 runs 18 residues. The CDR3 DNA reads as TGCGCCAGCAGCGGCCTAGGGACTAGCGGGGACCCCTACAATGAGCAGTTCTTC. Translating it yields CASSGLGTSGDPYNEQFF.

The chain carries TRBV5-1 and TRBJ2-7; possible D gene TRBD2, 5 bases. CDR1 is SGHRS and CDR2 is YFSETQ in the germline V gene. Trimming stripped 0 bases from V and 5 bases from J, with 15 bases between. This CDR3 contains 15 residues. The CDR3 nucleotides read TGCGCCAGCAGCTTGGTCGGGGTGAGTTTGGACGAGCAGTACTTC. Translation: CASSLVGVSLDEQYF.

This clone was found once. This chain links TRBV5-6 with TRBJ2-1, with 9 bases identical to TRBD1. V lost 1 base to trimming and J lost 3 bases; unmatched junction nucleotides: 5. The germline gives CDR1 SGHDT, CDR2 YYEEEE. The CDR3 extends over 16 amino acids. For the CDR3, the DNA is TGTGCCAGCAGCTTGAGTGGGACAGGGCACTACAATGAGCAGTTCTTC. Translation gives CASSLSGTGHYNEQFF.

This chain joins TRBV11-2 and TRBJ1-1; 8 bases line up with TRBD1. Germline values: CDR1 SGHAT, CDR2 FQNNGV. CDR3 length: 13 amino acids. The V and J ends lost 7 bases and 5 bases, in that order; junction bases with no gene match: 6. CDR3 DNA: TGTGCCAGCAACCTACAGGGGGGGACTGAAGCTTTCTTT. Protein product: CASNLQGGTEAFF.

This chain uses TRBV4-3 with TRBJ1-2; unclear D gene. Germline CDR1 and CDR2: LGHNA and YSLEER. The CDR3 runs to 16 residues. Trimming removed 1 base at V and 4 bases at J, with 16 bases between. The CDR3 nucleotides are TGCGCCAGCAGCCAAGCGCACTCAGCACCAGGCTATGGCTACACCTTC. Translation gives CASSQAHSAPGYGYTF.

This chain uses TRBV7-9 with TRBJ2-7; D uncertain. Deletions cut 2 bases from V and 5 bases from J, with 10 bases between. CDR1 is SEHNR, CDR2 FQNEAQ, per germline (reference sequence). This CDR3 is built from 13 residues. The CDR3 region has the DNA TGTGCCAGCAGCTTACTACAGTCCCACGAGCAGTACTTC. Amino acids: CASSLLQSHEQYF. Variable domain in full (rest from reference TRBV7-9 and TRBJ2-7): DTGVSQNPRHKITKRGQNVTFRCDPISEHNRLYWYRQTLGQGPEFLTYFQNEAQLEKSRLLSDRFSAERPKGSFSTLEIQRTEQGDSAMYLCASSLLQSHEQYFGPGTRLTVT.

This sequence joins TRBV28 and TRBJ1-4; D perhaps matches TRBD1 (6 bases). Germline V gene lookup returns CDR1 MDHEN and CDR2 SYDVKM. This CDR3 is built from 14 residues. V dropped 2 bases and J dropped 5 bases, with 9 bases sitting between them. The CDR3 reads CASSLRDTNEKLFF. CDR3 bases: TGTGCCAGCAGTTTAAGGGACACCAATGAAAAACTGTTTTTT. The variable domain in full, with the rest retrieved from reference TRBV28 and TRBJ1-4, is DVKVTQSSRYLVKRTGEKVFLECVQDMDHENMFWYRQDPGLGLRLIYFSYDVKMKEKGDIPEGYSVSREKKERFSLILESASTNQTSMYLCASSLRDTNEKLFFGSGTQLSVL.

This chain uses TRBV11-2 with TRBJ2-7, with TRBD1 matching over 10 bases. Trimming cost V 5 bases and J 2 bases; bases outside gene matches: 9. Germline lookup yields CDR1 SGHAT and CDR2 FQNNGV. The CDR3 runs 16 residues. The CDR3 sequence: CASSPIRGTGAYEQYF. CDR3 bases: TGTGCCAGCAGCCCCATTAGGGGGACAGGGGCCTACGAGCAGTACTTC. Full variable domain (remainder filled in from reference TRBV11-2 and TRBJ2-7): EAGVAQSPRYKIIEKRQSVAFWCNPISGHATLYWYQQILGQGPKLLIQFQNNGVVDDSQLPKDRFSAERLKGVDSTLKIQPAKLEDSAVYLCASSPIRGTGAYEQYFGPGTRLTVT.

The rearrangement joins TRBV6-5 to TRBJ1-1, with 8 bases matching TRBD1. This CDR3 region has 14 residues. CDR1 is MNHEY, CDR2 SVGAGI, per germline. The ends lost 5 bases at V and 3 bases at J; junction bases unmatched: 5. The CDR3 protein is CASSTTGVDTEAFF. The CDR3 DNA reads TGTGCCAGCAGTACGACAGGGGTCGACACTGAAGCTTTCTTT.

The V and J genes are TRBV4-3 and TRBJ2-3; 8 bases line up with TRBD1. The V gene's germline CDR1 is LGHNA and CDR2 YSLEER. Germline trimming cut 2 bases from V and 7 bases from J; bases unmatched to any gene: 14. CDR3 length: 17 residues. CDR3 loop: CASSQIAGQEAGYTQYF. CDR3 in DNA: TGCGCCAGCAGCCAAATCGCGGGACAGGAGGCGGGGTATACGCAGTATTTT.

The V and J genes are TRBV5-1 and TRBJ2-1; 14 positions match TRBD2. This CDR3 has 17 residues. Germline V lookup: CDR1 SGHRS, CDR2 YFSETQ. V was clipped by 7 bases and J by 6 bases; unmatched bases: 12. The CDR3 DNA sequence: TGCGCCAGCCAGGGACTAGCGGGGGCCCCGTATGGCAATGAGCAGTTCTTC. Translating gives CASQGLAGAPYGNEQFF.

The chain uses TRBV12-5 and TRBJ2-2; TRBD1 aligns across 9 bases. The CDR3 has 13 amino acids. CDR1 and CDR2 (germline): LGHNT, FRNRAP. V lost 4 bases, J lost 7 bases, and 1 base stayed unmatched. Here the CDR3 reads CASGWTGVGELFF. The CDR3 DNA is TGTGCTAGTGGTTGGACAGGGGTCGGGGAGCTGTTTTTT.

J is TRBJ1-1 and V is TRBV29-1; D is unresolved. The length of the CDR3 is 13 residues. V lost 3 bases to trimming and J lost 5 bases, with 13 bases between them. CDR1 is SQVTM, CDR2 ANQGSEA, per germline. CDR3 DNA sequence: TGCAGCGTTGACGAGGGTGTCTTGACTGAAGCTTTCTTT. Protein product: CSVDEGVLTEAFF.

V usage is TRBV5-1 and J usage is TRBJ1-2, with 12 bases identical to TRBD1. Germline CDR1 is SGHRS and CDR2 is YFSETQ. CDR3 length: 15 amino acids. The V and J ends lost 0 bases and 6 bases, in that order; junction bases with no gene match: 3. CDR3 sequence (DNA): TGCGCCAGCAGCTTGGTGGGACAGGGGGCCGATGGCTACACCTTC. Translating it yields CASSLVGQGADGYTF. The variable domain in full, completed from reference TRBV5-1 and TRBJ1-2, reads KAGVTQTPRYLIKTRGQQVTLSCSPISGHRSVSWYQQTPGQGLQFLFEYFSETQRNKGNFPGRFSGRQFSNSRSEMNVSTLELGDSALYLCASSLVGQGADGYTFGSGTRLTVV.

The V and J genes are TRBV21-1 and TRBJ2-7; TRBD1, as called in the table, went unchecked against the DNA. TRBV21-1 is flagged as a pseudogene. The CDR3 totals 15 residues. The CDR3 protein is CASSNYRGIPYEQYF. DNA for the CDR3: TGTGCCAGCAGCAACTATAGGGGGATACCCTACGAGCAGTACTTC.

The chain employs TRBV3-1 (or the pseudogene TRBV3-2) and TRBJ2-7, with D possibly matching TRBD1 (5 bases). CDR1 is LGHDT and CDR2 is YNNKEL in the germline V gene (reference sequence). V was pared by 0 bases and J by 0 bases, with 18 bases between. CDR3 length: 18 amino acids. CDR3 DNA: TGTGCCAGCAGCCAAGACGGGCCAGGGCCCGATACCTCCTACGAGCAGTACTTC. Protein sequence: CASSQDGPGPDTSYEQYF.

The chain couples TRBV21-1 to TRBJ1-5; the DNA was not compared with TRBD1, the D call given in the table. TRBV21-1 constitutes a pseudogene. The CDR3 is 15 amino acids. The CDR3 DNA is TGTGCCAGCAGCAAAGGACAGGTTAGCAATCAGCCCCAGCATTTT. Translating gives CASSKGQVSNQPQHF.